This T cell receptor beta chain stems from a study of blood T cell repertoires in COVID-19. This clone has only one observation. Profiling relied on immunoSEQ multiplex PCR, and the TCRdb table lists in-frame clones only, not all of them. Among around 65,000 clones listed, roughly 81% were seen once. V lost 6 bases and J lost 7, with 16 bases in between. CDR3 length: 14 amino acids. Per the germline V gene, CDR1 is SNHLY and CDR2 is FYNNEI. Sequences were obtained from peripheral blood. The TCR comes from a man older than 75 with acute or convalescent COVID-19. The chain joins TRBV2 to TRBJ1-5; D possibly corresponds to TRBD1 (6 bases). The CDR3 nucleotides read TGTGCCAGCAGCTACAGGGTGGCAGGGCAGCCCCAGCATTTT. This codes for CASSYRVAGQPQHF.